The rows below give T cell receptor beta chains drawn from one sample of a study of OX40 agonist ivuxolimab in advanced cancers. TCRdb keeps only in-frame clones here, not all; method: immunoSEQ multiplex PCR. The sample records tens of thousands of clones, about four fifths being singletons. This specimen was CD4+ or CD8+ T cells sorted from blood, taken in a trial of the OX40 agonist ivuxolimab. Every receptor here comes from an adult with an advanced solid tumor such as melanoma, head and neck, liver or kidney cancer. Both conserved end residues are part of each CDR3. A D gene is named only where the DNA matches it firmly. Clone size is shown for a subset of rows, as once, few, many or a class of expanded clone.

>.|TRBV2|.|TRBJ1-1
CASSEDVSTEAFF
TGTGCCAGCAGTGAAGATGTAAGCACTGAAGCTTTCTTT
>few|TRBV19|TRBD2|TRBJ2-1
CASKGLVYNEQFF
TGTGCCAGTAAGGGACTAGTGTACAATGAGCAGTTCTTC
>few|TRBV5-6|TRBD1|TRBJ1-5
CASSLGQGRTNQPQHF
TGTGCCAGCAGCTTGGGACAGGGGCGGACGAATCAGCCCCAGCATTTT
>.|TRBV2|.|TRBJ2-2
CASMLLKRTGELFF
TGTGCCAGCATGTTACTTAAACGGACCGGGGAGCTGTTTTTT
>.|TRBV6-5|.|TRBJ1-5
CASSRVNQPQHF
TGTGCCAGCAGTAGGGTGAATCAGCCCCAGCATTTT
>few|TRBV6-1|.|TRBJ1-3
CASSEWPGNTIYF
TGTGCCAGCAGTGAGTGGCCGGGAAACACCATATATTTT
>few|TRBV21-1|.|TRBJ2-3
CASRGTSQPATQYF
TGTGCCAGCAGAGGGACTAGTCAGCCGGCTACGCAGTATTTT
>.|TRBV5-6|.|TRBJ1-2
CASSPRGGYGYTF
TGTGCCAGCAGCCCTAGGGGCGGCTATGGCTACACCTTC
>.|TRBV9|TRBD2|TRBJ2-7
CASSTRNGGLDEQYF
TGTGCCAGCAGCACCCGAAATGGGGGACTAGACGAGCAGTACTTC
>.|TRBV5-6|TRBD1|TRBJ2-7
CASSRLDRSGYEQYF
TGTGCCAGCAGCCGATTGGACAGGTCTGGATACGAGCAGTACTTC
>.|TRBV2|TRBD1|TRBJ1-2
CARATGGYGYTF
TGTGCCAGGGCAACAGGGGGGTATGGCTACACCTTC
>.|TRBV10-1|TRBD2|TRBJ2-3
CASSASSGQEAGDADTQYF
TGCGCCAGCAGTGCTTCTTCGGGGCAGGAAGCGGGAGACGCAGATACGCAGTATTTT
>once|TRBV6-1|.|TRBJ2-7
CASERFEQYF
TGTGCCAGCGAGAGATTTGAGCAGTACTTC
>few|TRBV6-1|.|TRBJ2-3
CASLGQLTDTQYF
TGTGCCAGCCTTGGACAGCTCACAGATACGCAGTATTTT
>.|TRBV2|.|TRBJ1-2
CASSATWDGYTF
TGTGCCAGCAGTGCGACTTGGGATGGCTACACCTTC
>.|TRBV4-1|TRBD1|TRBJ1-1
CASSRGQGALREAFF
TGCGCCAGCAGCCGGGGACAGGGGGCCCTTCGTGAAGCTTTCTTT
>once|TRBV9|.|TRBJ2-3
CASSTRDFTTDTQYF
TGTGCCAGCAGCACCCGGGACTTCACCACAGATACGCAGTATTTT
>.|TRBV2|.|TRBJ1-6
CAGTGQLNSPLHF
TGTGCCGGTACTGGACAGCTTAATTCACCCCTCCACTTT
>.|TRBV5-6|.|TRBJ1-3
CASSSVTGNTIYF
TGTGCCAGCAGCTCAGTAACCGGAAACACCATATATTTT
>.|TRBV5-6|.|TRBJ2-7
CASNSPYEQYF
TGTGCCAGCAACAGCCCCTACGAGCAGTACTTC
>.|TRBV11-1|TRBD1|TRBJ2-2
CASSPDRGQNTGELFF
TGTGCCAGCAGCCCGGACAGGGGGCAGAACACCGGGGAGCTGTTTTTT
>.|TRBV7-9|TRBD2|TRBJ2-7
CASSLAAAGVYSEQYF
TGTGCCAGCAGCTTAGCTGCGGCGGGGGTTTATTCCGAGCAGTACTTC
>.|TRBV6-6|.|TRBJ1-1
CASSRDPPWVSTEAFF
TGTGCCAGCAGCAGGGACCCCCCATGGGTGAGCACTGAAGCTTTCTTT
>.|TRBV5-1|.|TRBJ2-2
CASSLSITGELFF
TGCGCCAGCAGCTTGTCCATTACCGGGGAGCTGTTTTTT
>once|TRBV7-2|.|TRBJ2-3
CASSLSTDTQYF
TGTGCCAGCAGCTTAAGCACAGATACGCAGTATTTT
>.|TRBV6-6|.|TRBJ2-4
CASRHRGGNIQYF
TGTGCCAGCAGACACAGGGGAGGGAACATTCAGTACTTC
>.|TRBV10-3|TRBD2|TRBJ2-3
CAISRTSGRTDTQYF
TGTGCCATCAGTCGGACTAGCGGACGCACAGATACGCAGTATTTT
>once|TRBV6-5|.|TRBJ1-1
CASSPPFRGGAFF
TGTGCCAGCAGTCCCCCCTTCAGGGGAGGAGCTTTCTTT
>.|TRBV5-1|TRBD2|TRBJ2-3
CASSFINSGRGSTDTQYF
TGCGCCAGCAGCTTTATCAATAGCGGGAGGGGGAGCACAGATACGCAGTATTTT
>.|TRBV7-6|TRBD2|TRBJ2-5
CASSKAGGSETQYF
TGTGCCAGCAGCAAAGCGGGAGGATCAGAGACCCAGTACTTC
>.|TRBV6-5|.|TRBJ1-4
CASSSTGATNEKLFF
TGTGCCAGCAGTTCCACGGGGGCAACTAATGAAAAACTGTTTTTT
>.|TRBV28|.|TRBJ1-2
CASSRLRYGYTF
TGTGCCAGCAGTCGACTACGCTATGGCTACACCTTC
>once|TRBV6-1|TRBD2|TRBJ2-1
CASSEGVAGTLYNEQFF
TGTGCCAGCAGTGAAGGGGTAGCGGGAACTCTTTACAATGAGCAGTTCTTC
>.|TRBV7-8|.|TRBJ2-6
CASSFTCYPQSRANVLTF
TGTGCCAGCAGCTTTACCTGTTACCCACAAAGTCGGGCCAACGTCCTGACTTTC
>few|TRBV5-4|.|TRBJ2-3
CASSPTGTGWDTQYF
TGTGCCAGCAGCCCCACCGGGACTGGGTGGGATACGCAGTATTTT
>.|TRBV28|TRBD2|TRBJ2-7
CASSLSGTSLFNEQYF
TGTGCCAGCAGTTTATCTGGGACTAGCCTTTTCAACGAGCAGTACTTC
>.|TRBV28|TRBD1|TRBJ1-1
CASSSAGQGRNTEAFF
TGTGCCAGCAGTTCAGCAGGACAGGGCAGGAACACTGAAGCTTTCTTT
>.|TRBV10-1|.|TRBJ1-5
CASSEIGTSSNQPQHF
TGCGCCAGCAGTGAGATCGGGACAAGTAGTAATCAGCCCCAGCATTTT
>once|TRBV9|.|TRBJ2-5
CASSVVAELQETQYF
TGTGCCAGCAGCGTAGTGGCAGAGCTCCAAGAGACCCAGTACTTC
>.|TRBV14|.|TRBJ2-7
CASSLSSYEQYF
TGTGCCAGCAGCCTCAGCTCCTACGAGCAGTACTTC
>.|TRBV5-5|.|TRBJ2-3
CASSLELQADTQYF
TGTGCCAGCAGCTTGGAGTTGCAGGCAGATACGCAGTATTTT
>.|TRBV5-4|.|TRBJ1-1
CASSLGQDMNTEAFF
TGTGCCAGCAGCTTGGGTCAGGACATGAACACTGAAGCTTTCTTT
>.|TRBV4-1|TRBD2|TRBJ2-5
CASSQAHAGTSDTKGETQYF
TGCGCCAGCAGCCAAGCCCACGCCGGGACTAGCGACACAAAGGGAGAGACCCAGTACTTC
>.|TRBV11-2|TRBD2|TRBJ2-1
CARPGLAAQYNEQFF
TGTGCCAGGCCAGGACTAGCGGCTCAGTACAATGAGCAGTTCTTC
>.|TRBV7-2|TRBD2|TRBJ2-2
CASSLGTSGSTGELFF
TGTGCCAGCAGCCTGGGAACTAGCGGGAGTACCGGGGAGCTGTTTTTT
>.|TRBV7-3|.|TRBJ1-5
CASSLGGVKPQHF
TGTGCCAGCAGCCTAGGGGGGGTGAAGCCCCAGCATTTT
>.|TRBV2|TRBD1|TRBJ1-5
CASREGQLNQPQHF
TGTGCCAGCAGGGAGGGACAGCTCAATCAGCCCCAGCATTTT
>.|TRBV12-2|.|TRBJ2-7
CASRLEVGQSYEQYF
TGTGCAAGTCGCTTAGAGGTGGGACAGTCCTACGAGCAGTACTTC
>.|TRBV5-6|.|TRBJ1-2
CASSLPFNYGYTF
TGTGCCAGCAGCTTGCCCTTTAACTATGGCTACACCTTC
>once|TRBV9|.|TRBJ1-2
CASSPDSLMGYTF
TGTGCCAGCAGCCCTGACAGCCTGATGGGCTACACCTTC
>.|TRBV11-3|TRBD2|TRBJ2-1
CASSYELAGGLDEQFF
TGTGCCAGCAGCTACGAACTAGCGGGGGGGCTCGATGAGCAGTTCTTC
>.|TRBV28|.|TRBJ2-3
CASSFTPPRDTQYF
TGTGCCAGCAGTTTTACCCCTCCCCGGGATACGCAGTATTTT
>few|TRBV4-1|.|TRBJ2-5
CASSQNPTPGAETQYF
TGCGCCAGCAGCCAAAACCCCACCCCGGGAGCGGAGACCCAGTACTTC
>.|TRBV27|TRBD1|TRBJ2-3
CASRDRASTDTQYF
TGTGCCAGCAGGGACAGGGCATCCACAGATACGCAGTATTTT
>.|TRBV29-1|.|TRBJ1-5
CSVSSGVRNQPQHF
TGCAGCGTCTCCTCTGGGGTTCGCAATCAGCCCCAGCATTTT
>.|TRBV6-5|.|TRBJ2-1
CASSEGTFYNEQFF
TGTGCCAGCAGTGAGGGGACTTTCTACAATGAGCAGTTCTTC